The 20 T cell receptor beta chains reported below all come from one sample, sequenced in a study of T cells in Graves' hyperthyroidism and ophthalmopathy. The investigators amplified TCR beta CDR3 regions from RNA transcripts. Initially, a first-round RT-PCR of the TCR CDR3 employed the HTBI primer set. Each CDR3 protein gets one entry after TCRdb re-called the multiplex PCR reads with MiXCR. This repertoire shows 500,000 to 650,000 distinct CDR3 sequences, around 15% found once; its top ten account for more than 11%. The sample was blood. The receptors here all came from a woman aged 40 to 55 with Graves' hyperthyroidism.

The chain uses TRBV9 and TRBJ2-1; D not certain. Germline V CDR1 and CDR2: SGDLS, YYNGEE. Trimming took 0 bases from V and 2 from J, leaving 9 bases between them. The CDR3 is 15 residues long. DNA of the CDR3: TGTGCCAGCAGCGTAGCTAGTCAGACCTACAATGAGCAGTTCTTC. This sequence encodes CASSVASQTYNEQFF.

This clonotype was recorded at least ten times. This chain links TRBV7-8 with TRBJ1-5, with D perhaps TRBD1 (6 bases). Trimming left V 1 base short and J 9 bases short, with 13 bases between. CDR1 and CDR2 (germline): SGHVS, FQNEAQ. This CDR3 has 14 residues. This CDR3 reads CASSLDTGFRPQHF. CDR3 coding DNA: TGTGCCAGCAGCTTAGATACAGGGTTTCGGCCCCAGCATTTT.

In this sample, this clonotype turned up many times. CDR3 loop: CASHRGNRGTEAFF. CDR3 bases: TGTGCCAGCCATCGGGGCAACCGAGGGACTGAAGCTTTCTTT. The chain is built from TRBV28 and TRBJ1-1; D might be TRBD1 (5 bases). Germline V gives CDR1 MDHEN, CDR2 SYDVKM. The CDR3 is 14 residues long. With 8 bases removed from V and 5 bases from J, the gap between germline ends came to 18 bases.

The chain combines TRBV2 with TRBJ1-5, with D possibly being TRBD1 (6 bases). Per the germline V gene, CDR1 is SNHLY and CDR2 is FYNNEI. Trimming left V 4 bases short and J 6 bases short, with 19 bases between. CDR3 length equals 16 residues. The CDR3 coding sequence is TGTGCCAGCAGTGGGACAGTGGATTCACAAAGTCAGCCCCAGCATTTT. It translates to CASSGTVDSQSQPQHF.

V is TRBV20-1 and J is TRBJ2-5; 7 bases are shared with TRBD2. Germline CDR1 is DFQATT and CDR2 is SNEGSKA (reference sequence). The CDR3 is made up of 13 amino acids. The J segment lost 0 bases and the V segment lost 5 bases, leaving 3 bases of the junction unmatched. CDR3 sequence reads: CSAWDYNQETQYF. CDR3 DNA: TGCAGTGCTTGGGACTATAACCAAGAGACCCAGTACTTC.

This clonotype was detected many times. The chain has TRBV28 and TRBJ2-1; 7 positions match TRBD2. Germline CDR1 and CDR2: MDHEN and SYDVKM. V lost 6 bases to trimming and J lost 2 bases; unmatched junction nucleotides: 7. This CDR3 has 15 residues. CDR3 nucleotide sequence: TGTGCCAGCAGGCGGGCGGGAGCCCCCTACAATGAGCAGTTCTTC. This translates into CASRRAGAPYNEQFF.

This clonotype showed up many times. The chain links TRBV12-3 or TRBV12-4 to TRBJ1-1, with D perhaps TRBD1 (6 bases). The CDR3 length is 17 residues. Between the trimmed V and J ends, which lost 7 bases and 0 bases, there was a span of 21 bases. CDR3 DNA sequence: TGTGCCAGCATTTCACAGGGAAGCGGCAGGATGAACACTGAAGCTTTCTTT. It codes for CASISQGSGRMNTEAFF.

Notes on this clonotype: The junction and the germline gene differ at one end; a read error may be behind it. V is TRBV15 and J is TRBJ2-4; 7 bases are a match to TRBD1. Germline V gives CDR1 LNHNV, CDR2 YYDKDF (reference sequence). The CDR3 runs 16 residues. Here the CDR3 reads CTTSRDRETGLNIQYF. The CDR3 nucleotides read TGTACCACCAGCAGAGATCGTGAGACAGGGCTAAACATTCAGTACTTC. The full variable domain, rest sourced from reference TRBV15 and TRBJ2-4, is DAMVIQNPRYQVTQFGKPVTLSCSQTLNHNVMYWYQQKSSQAPKLLFHYYDKDFNNEADTPDNFQSRRPNTSFCFLDIRSPGLGDTAMYLCTTSRDRETGLNIQYFGAGTRLSVL.

This clonotype was detected many times. This chain links TRBV28 with TRBJ2-3; 9 nucleotides line up with TRBD2. With 5 bases clipped from V and 2 bases from J, the junction kept 8 bases outside the gene matches. The germline CDR1 and CDR2 sequences are MDHEN and SYDVKM. This CDR3 spans 16 amino acids. The CDR3 nucleotides read TGTGCCAGCAGTCCGGGACTAGCCGTTTCCACAGATACGCAGTATTTT. It specifies CASSPGLAVSTDTQYF.

The V call is TRBV11-2, the J call TRBJ2-3, with a weak D call TRBD2 (6 bases). This CDR3 contains 16 residues. CDR1 is SGHAT, CDR2 FQNNGV, per germline. Trimming stripped 3 bases from V and 0 bases from J, with 13 bases between. CDR3 nucleotide sequence: TGTGCCAGCAGCTTGGGGCTAGCGAAAAGCACAGATACGCAGTATTTT. Protein sequence: CASSLGLAKSTDTQYF.

The rearrangement links TRBV4-2 to TRBJ2-1, with 11 bases that match TRBD2. Germline V gene sequence: CDR1 LGHNA, CDR2 YNFKEQ. The CDR3 sequence is 15 residues long. J was trimmed by 8 bases and V by 7 bases; bases with no gene match: 10. CDR3 amino acids: CASTLLAGEGYEQFF. In DNA form, the CDR3 reads TGTGCCAGCACCTTACTAGCGGGGGAGGGCTATGAGCAGTTCTTC.

In its sample, this clonotype was seen many times. DNA of the CDR3: TGTGCCAGCAGCCTGAGCGGGCTACTCTACAATGAGCAGTTCTTC. Its translation: CASSLSGLLYNEQFF. The chain carries TRBV7-3 and TRBJ2-1, with D perhaps matching TRBD2 (6 bases). Deletions cut 5 bases from V and 3 bases from J, with 14 bases between. Germline CDR1 is SGHTA and CDR2 is FQGTGA. This CDR3 is 15 amino acids long.

This clonotype was seen at least ten times. J is TRBJ1-1 and V is TRBV7-9; 7 nucleotides line up with TRBD1. V shed 5 bases and J 1 base; nucleotides not matched to a gene: 4. Germline V gene sequence: CDR1 SEHNR, CDR2 FQNEAQ (reference sequence). The CDR3 length is 14 residues. As DNA, the CDR3 is TGTGCCAGCAGCATGGGACAGACGAACACTGAAGCTTTCTTT. Its translation: CASSMGQTNTEAFF.

This clonotype was recorded at least ten times. This sequence joins TRBV20-1 and TRBJ2-5, with 8 bases that match TRBD1. V shed 1 base and J 2 bases; nucleotides not matched to a gene: 9. CDR1 DFQATT and CDR2 SNEGSKA come from the germline V gene (reference sequence). The CDR3 consists of 16 residues. In DNA, the CDR3 is TGCAGTGCTAGAGGGGTACTGGACAGGGAACAAGAGACCCAGTACTTC. It codes for CSARGVLDREQETQYF.

This clonotype was counted many times. The V and J genes are TRBV5-1 and TRBJ2-7; the match to TRBD1 covers 8 bases. The ends lost 0 bases at V and 3 bases at J; junction bases unmatched: 5. The CDR3 is made up of 15 amino acids. Germline loops: CDR1 SGHRS, CDR2 YFSETQ. The CDR3 reads CASSLGTGQVYEQYF. The CDR3 region has the DNA TGCGCCAGCAGCTTGGGGACAGGGCAGGTCTACGAGCAGTACTTC.

The CDR3 loop reads CASSPRRNYGYTF. CDR3 coding DNA: TGTGCCAGCAGCCCTAGACGGAACTATGGCTACACCTTC. This sequence joins TRBV11-2 and TRBJ1-2; D remains ambiguous. The V gene's germline CDR1 is SGHAT and CDR2 FQNNGV. V was clipped by 5 bases and J by 2 bases, with 9 bases between them. This CDR3 has 13 residues. The full variable domain, rest sourced from reference TRBV11-2 and TRBJ1-2, is EAGVAQSPRYKIIEKRQSVAFWCNPISGHATLYWYQQILGQGPKLLIQFQNNGVVDDSQLPKDRFSAERLKGVDSTLKIQPAKLEDSAVYLCASSPRRNYGYTFGSGTRLTVV.

This clonotype has a count of ten or more. The chain recombines TRBV7-9 with TRBJ2-1, with TRBD1 as a possible D gene (6 bases). The CDR3 is made up of 15 amino acids. V was clipped by 5 bases and J by 5 bases, with 16 bases between them. CDR1 and CDR2 (germline): SEHNR, FQNEAQ (reference sequence). In DNA form, the CDR3 reads TGTGCCAGCAGCCCACCGTCCAGGGACAACAATGAGCAGTTCTTC. As protein: CASSPPSRDNNEQFF. Full variable domain (rest looked up from reference TRBV7-9 and TRBJ2-1): DTGVSQNPRHKITKRGQNVTFRCDPISEHNRLYWYRQTLGQGPEFLTYFQNEAQLEKSRLLSDRFSAERPKGSFSTLEIQRTEQGDSAMYLCASSPPSRDNNEQFFGPGTRLTVL.

There are a few counts of this clonotype. The chain carries TRBV14 and TRBJ2-1; possible D gene TRBD2, 5 bases. The length of the CDR3 is 15 residues. Trimming removed 3 bases at V and 1 base at J, with 10 bases between. Germline V gene data show CDR1 as SGHDN and CDR2 as FVKESK. The chain's CDR3 is CASSHSSGSYNEQFF. The CDR3 coding sequence is TGTGCCAGCAGCCATTCCAGCGGATCCTACAATGAGCAGTTCTTC.

This clonotype appeared a single time. The rearrangement uses TRBV6-2 or TRBV6-3 and TRBJ2-5; D is perhaps TRBD1 (6 bases). V lost 6 bases and J 1 base, leaving 18 bases between the germline ends. CDR1 MNHEY and CDR2 SVGEGT come from the germline V gene. This CDR3 comprises 16 residues. As DNA, the CDR3 is TGTGCCAGCAGAACCAACAGGGCCACCCCCCAAGAGACCCAGTACTTC. This encodes CASRTNRATPQETQYF.

This clonotype came up many times. V and J are TRBV6-1 and TRBJ1-1, with unresolved D. Germline V gene data show CDR1 as MNHNS and CDR2 as SASEGT. The CDR3 is 15 amino acids. V was shortened by 3 bases and J by 0 bases, with 11 bases between the two germline ends. The CDR3 is CASSESRQLNTEAFF. CDR3 in DNA: TGTGCCAGCAGTGAGTCGAGACAACTGAACACTGAAGCTTTCTTT.